This T cell receptor beta chain came from a study of T cells expressing NK-cell markers. Background on the study: In sorted CD3+CD56+NKG2C+, CD3+CD56+NKG2C- and CD3+CD56-NKG2C+ T cells, TCR beta repertoires were obtained. The eight sequenced donors comprised seven who were HCMV-seropositive and one who was seronegative. Study outcomes and limitations: As a fraction of CD8+ T cells, dominant NKG2C+ clonotypes reached about 1.0-7.5% in six donors.

This CDR3 contains 14 residues. Germline loops: CDR1 SGHRS, CDR2 YFSETQ. TCRdb re-called the 5' RACE reads and shows each CDR3 protein once, DNA omitted. Recorded for this sample: about 400,000 distinct CDR3 sequences. About this clonotype itself: The antigen is undetermined.

The sequence was collected from a woman aged 45-59 years in good health. The chain employs TRBV5-1 and TRBJ2-7. Material for sequencing was blood T cells: a sorted CD56 or NKG2C T cell subset, CD4+ or CD8+ T cells, or bulk PBMC T cells (not recorded which). This chain's CDR3 is CASSRSSERYEQYF. Full variable domain (remainder filled in from reference TRBV5-1 and TRBJ2-7): KAGVTQTPRYLIKTRGQQVTLSCSPISGHRSVSWYQQTPGQGLQFLFEYFSETQRNKGNFPGRFSGRQFSNSRSEMNVSTLELGDSALYLCASSRSSERYEQYFGPGTRLTVT.